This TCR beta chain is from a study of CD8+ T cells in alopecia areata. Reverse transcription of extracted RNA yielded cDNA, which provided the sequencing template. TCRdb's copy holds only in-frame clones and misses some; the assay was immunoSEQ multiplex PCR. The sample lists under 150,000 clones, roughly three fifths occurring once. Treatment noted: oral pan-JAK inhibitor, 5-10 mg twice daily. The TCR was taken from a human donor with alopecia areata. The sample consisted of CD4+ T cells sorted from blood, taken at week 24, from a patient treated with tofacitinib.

The CDR3 here is CASARGTGLYEQYF. In DNA form, the CDR3 reads TGTGCCAGCGCTCGGGGGACAGGGCTCTACGAGCAGTACTTC. The chain has TRBV7-2 and TRBJ2-7, with 9 bases fitting TRBD1. This CDR3 is 14 amino acids long. Looked up from germline, CDR1 is SGHTA and CDR2 is FQGNSA. The ends lost 8 bases at V and 3 bases at J; junction bases unmatched: 8.